Listed here are 27 T cell receptor beta chains from one sample, sequenced in a study of radiotherapy plus CTLA-4 blockade in lung cancer. Clones were sequenced by immunoSEQ multiplex PCR, and TCRdb holds only the in-frame ones, with some missing. The sample holds tens of thousands of clones, over 70% seen once. The sequences come from peripheral blood, collected from a patient treated with radiotherapy plus ipilimumab. These TCRs come from a human donor with non-small cell lung cancer who had a partial response to radiotherapy plus ipilimumab. Some clones in this sample may be carry-over from other donors' samples.

The J gene is TRBJ2-7, the V gene TRBV25-1; TRBD2 agrees at 7 bases. V shed 7 bases, J shed 6 bases, and the junction held 12 bases outside the gene matches. The CDR3 has 14 residues. From germline, CDR1 is MGHDK and CDR2 SYGVNS. The CDR3 bases are TGTGCCAGCATGAAGCGGGGTCAGGGTGCCGAGCAGTACTTC. Translated, it gives CASMKRGQGAEQYF.

V gene TRBV28 combines with J gene TRBJ2-7, with 15 positions matching TRBD2. This CDR3 is 15 amino acids long. Trimming took 8 bases from V and 2 from J; bases not matched to a gene: 4. Germline values: CDR1 MDHEN, CDR2 SYDVKM. The CDR3 DNA is TGTGCCAGCGGGGGACTAGCGGGAGGTGCCTACGAGCAGTACTTC. Translated: CASGGLAGGAYEQYF. The whole variable domain, filled in from reference TRBV28 and TRBJ2-7, reads DVKVTQSSRYLVKRTGEKVFLECVQDMDHENMFWYRQDPGLGLRLIYFSYDVKMKEKGDIPEGYSVSREKKERFSLILESASTNQTSMYLCASGGLAGGAYEQYFGPGTRLTVT.

This rearrangement joins TRBV5-1 to TRBJ1-4; TRBD1 matches 8 bases. There are 14 residues in the CDR3. Germline assignment: CDR1 SGHRS and CDR2 YFSETQ. Trimming cost V 4 bases and J 3 bases; bases outside gene matches: 2. The CDR3 spells CASSGQGANEKLFF. The CDR3 DNA reads as TGCGCCAGCAGCGGACAGGGAGCTAATGAAAAACTGTTTTTT.

This chain uses TRBV5-4 with TRBJ1-2; 10 bases are shared with TRBD1. V lost 0 bases to trimming and J lost 1 base; unmatched junction nucleotides: 12. The CDR3 covers 19 residues. The germline CDR1 and CDR2 sequences are SGHNT and YYREEE (reference sequence). CDR3 bases: TGTGCCAGCAGCTTGGGACAGGGGGCGCTTCCACGCCATAACTATGGCTACACCTTC. Amino acids: CASSLGQGALPRHNYGYTF.

In this sample, this clone turned up a few times. The gene calls are TRBV18 and TRBJ1-3; possibly TRBD1 for D (5 bases). The V and J ends lost 3 bases and 3 bases respectively, with 9 bases between them. CDR3 length: 14 amino acids. CDR1 and CDR2 from the germline V gene are KGHSH and LQKENI. CDR3 amino acids: CASSPQGGGNTIYF. The CDR3 bases are TGTGCCAGCTCACCGCAGGGAGGTGGAAACACCATATATTTT.

The rearrangement links TRBV5-4 to TRBJ1-4; TRBD1 is a possible D gene (6 bases). The CDR3 totals 16 residues. Trimming pared 3 bases from V and 5 bases from J, leaving 17 bases between. CDR1 is SGHNT and CDR2 is YYREEE in the germline V gene (reference sequence). For the CDR3, the DNA is TGTGCCAGCAGCTCGGGACACAGAAGTAAAAATGAAAAACTGTTTTTT. The encoded protein is CASSSGHRSKNEKLFF.

The chain is built from TRBV6-5 and TRBJ2-7, with a tentative D call TRBD1 (5 bases). The CDR3 extends over 14 amino acids. V lost 4 bases to trimming and J lost 2 bases, with 12 bases between them. The germline V gene has CDR1 MNHEY and CDR2 SVGAGI. CDR3 sequence (DNA): TGTGCCAGCAGTTCCCTGTGGGGCCCCTACGAGCAGTACTTC. Translation gives CASSSLWGPYEQYF.

The chain carries TRBV11-2 and TRBJ2-5; 7 positions agree with TRBD1. The better agreement between TRBJ2-7 and the DNA end casts doubt on the J call. The CDR3 covers 13 residues. In germline, CDR1 is SGHAT, CDR2 FQNNGV. The CDR3 loop is CASSPDRSYEQYF. The CDR3 DNA reads TGTGCCAGCAGTCCGGACAGGTCCTACGAGCAGTACTTC.

As concerns this clone: Different DNA sequences within this sample yield the same CDR3. V is TRBV6-6 and J is TRBJ2-2; tentatively, D is TRBD1 (6 bases). The V end was cut by 6 bases, the J end by 8 bases, with 16 bases between. This CDR3 has 14 amino acids. CDR1 MNHNY and CDR2 SVGAGI come from the germline V gene (reference sequence). In nucleotides, the CDR3 is TGTGCCAGCAGGGACAGCGAGTTCCATGGGGAGCTGTTTTTT. Translation: CASRDSEFHGELFF.

The chain employs TRBV28 and TRBJ2-7; D is possibly TRBD1 (5 bases). Germline V gene sequence: CDR1 MDHEN, CDR2 SYDVKM. This CDR3 region has 15 residues. V was cut by 7 bases and J by 3 bases, with 19 bases left in between. This CDR3 is CASIGQQAGFYEQYF. The CDR3 bases are TGTGCCAGCATTGGCCAACAGGCTGGGTTCTACGAGCAGTACTTC. Variable domain in full (rest from reference TRBV28 and TRBJ2-7): DVKVTQSSRYLVKRTGEKVFLECVQDMDHENMFWYRQDPGLGLRLIYFSYDVKMKEKGDIPEGYSVSREKKERFSLILESASTNQTSMYLCASIGQQAGFYEQYFGPGTRLTVT.

The table lists this clone with a few counts. The rearrangement joins TRBV6-6 to TRBJ1-3; TRBD1 matches at 9 bases. From germline, CDR1 is MNHNY and CDR2 SVGAGI (reference sequence). The CDR3 is 14 amino acids. The J segment lost 11 bases and the V segment lost 0 bases, leaving 5 bases of the junction unmatched. The CDR3 spells CASSYSGQGNPIYF. DNA of the CDR3: TGTGCCAGCAGTTACTCAGGACAGGGGAACCCCATATATTTT.

This chain links TRBV11-2 with TRBJ2-1, with a tentative D call TRBD2 (5 bases). Germline-derived CDR1 and CDR2 are SGHAT and FQNNGV. Trimming removed 5 bases from V and 9 bases from J, with 11 bases in between. The CDR3 runs to 12 residues. For the CDR3, the DNA is TGTGCCAGCAGCCACAGCGGATCTGAGCAGTTCTTC. It translates to CASSHSGSEQFF.

This clone came up once. This chain links TRBV5-6 with TRBJ1-4, with 7 bases identical to TRBD1. CDR1 and CDR2 (germline): SGHDT, YYEEEE. The CDR3 totals 15 residues. J was trimmed by 4 bases and V by 4 bases; bases with no gene match: 7. The CDR3 nucleotides read TGTGCCAGCAGCGTGGGGACAGTAGGTAATGAAAAACTGTTTTTT. This sequence encodes CASSVGTVGNEKLFF. Filled out from reference TRBV5-6 and TRBJ1-4, the complete variable domain reads DAGVTQSPTHLIKTRGQQVTLRCSPKSGHDTVSWYQQALGQGPQFIFQYYEEEERQRGNFPDRFSGHQFPNYSSELNVNALLLGDSALYLCASSVGTVGNEKLFFGSGTQLSVL.

As DNA, the CDR3 is TGTGCCAGTAGTATTCCCAGGTGGACAGGGTCTCACGAGCAGTACTTC. As protein: CASSIPRWTGSHEQYF. This chain uses TRBV19 with TRBJ2-7, with 8 bases aligning to TRBD1. The CDR3 spans 16 residues. CDR1 is LNHDA and CDR2 is SQIVND in the germline V gene (reference sequence). V shed 3 bases, J shed 5 bases, and the junction held 12 bases outside the gene matches.

This rearrangement joins TRBV2 to TRBJ2-5, with a tentative D call TRBD1 (5 bases). Germline loops: CDR1 SNHLY, CDR2 FYNNEI. The V and J ends lost 7 bases and 5 bases respectively, with 20 bases between them. This CDR3 spans 15 amino acids. The CDR3 loop reads CASMYQGRAEETQYF. The CDR3 nucleotides read TGTGCCAGCATGTATCAGGGCAGGGCGGAGGAGACCCAGTACTTC.

This rearrangement joins TRBV14 to TRBJ2-7, with 11 bases matching TRBD2. V gave up 8 bases and J gave up 3 bases; unmatched junction bases: 3. CDR1 is SGHDN, CDR2 FVKESK, per germline. This CDR3 is built from 13 residues. The CDR3 protein is CASALAGGYEQYF. The CDR3 DNA sequence: TGTGCCAGCGCGCTAGCGGGAGGCTACGAGCAGTACTTC.

This clone was seen just once. V gene TRBV6-5 combines with J gene TRBJ1-1, with TRBD1 matching over 8 bases. V gave up 1 base and J gave up 6 bases; unmatched junction bases: 7. Looked up from germline, CDR1 is MNHEY and CDR2 is SVGAGI. The CDR3 spans 15 residues. CDR3 DNA sequence: TGTGCCAGCAGTTACTGGCAGGGGGCTCTGTCTGAAGCTTTCTTT. The encoded protein is CASSYWQGALSEAFF.

V is TRBV5-5 and J is TRBJ2-7; D not certain. The CDR3 length is 14 residues. Germline V lookup: CDR1 SGHKS, CDR2 YYEKEE (reference sequence). Between the trimmed V and J ends, which lost 2 bases and 0 bases, there was a span of 9 bases. The CDR3 bases are TGTGCCAGCAGCTTTTTCTGGAGCTCCTACGAGCAGTACTTC. Translated, it gives CASSFFWSSYEQYF. The complete variable domain, with remaining parts taken from reference TRBV5-5 and TRBJ2-7, reads DAGVTQSPTHLIKTRGQQVTLRCSPISGHKSVSWYQQVLGQGPQFIFQYYEKEERGRGNFPDRFSARQFPNYSSELNVNALLLGDSALYLCASSFFWSSYEQYFGPGTRLTVT.

This clone occurred a few times. The V call is TRBV14, the J call TRBJ2-7; no reliable D call. Germline lookup yields CDR1 SGHDN and CDR2 FVKESK. This CDR3 contains 11 residues. The germline V and J ends were trimmed by 1 base and 4 bases, with 2 bases remaining between them. The CDR3 spells CASSQAYEQYF. The CDR3 nucleotides are TGTGCCAGCAGCCAAGCTTACGAGCAGTACTTC.

This clone appeared a few times. The chain links TRBV6-1 to TRBJ1-5; a possible D gene is TRBD1 (5 bases). CDR1 and CDR2 from the germline V gene are MNHNS and SASEGT. This CDR3 is 18 amino acids long. Between the trimmed V and J ends, which lost 3 bases and 3 bases, there was a span of 21 bases. CDR3 coding DNA: TGTGCCAGCAGTGAGAGTGACGCTATAGGGGCTCTCAATCAGCCCCAGCATTTT. This gives the protein CASSESDAIGALNQPQHF.

The rearrangement links TRBV7-8 to TRBJ2-7; no clear D. With 4 bases removed from V and 3 bases from J, the gap between germline ends came to 13 bases. The germline V gene has CDR1 SGHVS and CDR2 FQNEAQ. The CDR3 has 14 residues. The CDR3 DNA reads as TGTGCCAGCAGCTCCGACTTAGGCCTCTACGAGCAGTACTTC. Encoded protein: CASSSDLGLYEQYF.

The chain carries TRBV6-6 and TRBJ2-7; D not resolved. The CDR3 is 14 residues long. Germline CDR1 reads MNHNY; CDR2 reads SVGAGI (reference sequence). V lost 0 bases and J lost 3, with 9 bases in between. CDR3 nucleotides: TGTGCCAGCAGTTACTCGAGCTTGCTCTACGAGCAGTACTTC. Its protein product is CASSYSSLLYEQYF.

The chain couples TRBV12-2 to TRBJ2-6; no check of the table's D call, TRBD2, against the DNA was made. TRBV12-2 counts as a pseudogene. The CDR3 sequence is 17 residues long. CDR3 residues: CASRLRIWRAGANVLTF. CDR3 DNA sequence: TGTGCAAGTCGCTTACGGATCTGGAGGGCCGGGGCCAACGTCCTGACTTTC.

The chain has TRBV11-2 and TRBJ2-7; D ambiguous. This CDR3 has 14 residues. V gave up 1 base and J gave up 2 bases, with 9 bases separating them. The germline V gene has CDR1 SGHAT and CDR2 FQNNGV. This chain's CDR3 is CASSLVENAYEQYF. In DNA form, the CDR3 reads TGTGCCAGCAGCTTAGTAGAGAACGCCTACGAGCAGTACTTC.

This chain uses TRBV4-2 with TRBJ2-5; 10 bases match TRBD2. In germline, CDR1 is LGHNA, CDR2 YNFKEQ. The CDR3 loop spans 15 amino acids. Losses at the gene ends were 0 bases for V and 7 bases for J; bases not matched to a gene: 5. CDR3 amino acids: CASSQEVAGGGTQYF. In DNA form, the CDR3 reads TGTGCCAGCAGCCAAGAAGTAGCGGGGGGTGGGACCCAGTACTTC.

This clone is a singleton in its sample. The chain combines TRBV7-3 with TRBJ2-5, with a possible D match to TRBD1 (6 bases). CDR1 and CDR2 (germline): SGHTA, FQGTGA. There are 14 residues in the CDR3. The V end was cut by 2 bases, the J end by 5 bases, with 12 bases between. The CDR3 DNA sequence: TGTGCCAGCAGCTTATCAGGGGCTGGGGAGACCCAGTACTTC. Translation: CASSLSGAGETQYF.

This clone was detected many times. The V gene is TRBV11-3, the J gene TRBJ2-3; D remains unclear. Germline V gene lookup returns CDR1 SGHNT and CDR2 YENEEA. The CDR3 totals 14 residues. V was clipped by 1 base and J by 2 bases, with 7 bases between them. CDR3 DNA sequence: TGTGCCAGCAGCTTAGGAGCCACCACAGATACGCAGTATTTT. It is translated as CASSLGATTDTQYF.